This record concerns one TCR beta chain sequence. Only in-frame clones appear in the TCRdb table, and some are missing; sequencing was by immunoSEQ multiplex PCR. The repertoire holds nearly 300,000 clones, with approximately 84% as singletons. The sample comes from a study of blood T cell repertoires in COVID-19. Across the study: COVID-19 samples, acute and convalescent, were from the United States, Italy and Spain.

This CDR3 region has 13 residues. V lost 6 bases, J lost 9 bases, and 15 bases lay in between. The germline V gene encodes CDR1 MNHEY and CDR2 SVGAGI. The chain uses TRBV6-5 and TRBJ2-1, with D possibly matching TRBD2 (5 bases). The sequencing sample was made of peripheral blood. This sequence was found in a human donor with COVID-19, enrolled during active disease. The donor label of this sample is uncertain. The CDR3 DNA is TGTGCCAGCAGCCAGAATCTGGGAGCTGAGCAGTTCTTC. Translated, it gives CASSQNLGAEQFF.